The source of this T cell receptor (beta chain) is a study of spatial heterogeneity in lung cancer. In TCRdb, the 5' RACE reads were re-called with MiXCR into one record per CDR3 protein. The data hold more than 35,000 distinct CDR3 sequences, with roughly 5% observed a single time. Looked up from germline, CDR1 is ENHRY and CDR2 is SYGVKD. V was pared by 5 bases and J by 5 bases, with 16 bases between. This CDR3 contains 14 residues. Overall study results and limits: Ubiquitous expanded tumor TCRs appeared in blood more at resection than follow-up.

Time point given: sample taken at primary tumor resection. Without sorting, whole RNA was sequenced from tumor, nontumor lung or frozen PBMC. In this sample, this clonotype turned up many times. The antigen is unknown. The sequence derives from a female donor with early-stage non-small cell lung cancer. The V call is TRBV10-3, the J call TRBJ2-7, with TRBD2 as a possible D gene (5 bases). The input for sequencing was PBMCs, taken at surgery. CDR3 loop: CAISLALNSHEQYF. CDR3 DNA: TGTGCCATCAGTCTAGCCCTAAATTCCCACGAGCAGTACTTC.